Listed below are T cell receptor beta chains from one sample, sequenced in a study of a mutant IDH1 vaccine in newly diagnosed glioma. These receptors are not linked to any known antigen. Libraries were prepared by immunoSEQ multiplex PCR; TCRdb keeps only in-frame clonotypes and omits some of them. The top ten clones hold 6.5% to 7.5% of a sample with around 50,000 clones, around 85% of them seen once. The sequencing used PBMCs, collected from a glioma patient whose treatment included an IDH1 peptide vaccine. The origin of the receptors is a man in his forties or fifties with glioma. Each CDR3 is given with its conserved first and last residue. A D gene is named only where the DNA matches it firmly. Clone size is stated in some rows and not others, as once, few, many or a class when expanded.

V	length	D	size	J	DNA	CDR3
TRBV6-5	14	NA	few	TRBJ1-5	TGTGCCAGCAGTTACTCCCCAGTTTCTCAGCCCCAGCATTTT	CASSYSPVSQPQHF
TRBV29-1	12	NA	NA	TRBJ1-2	TGCAGCGTTGAAGAAGGGGCAGGTGGCTACACCTTC	CSVEEGAGGYTF
TRBV11-3	16	TRBD2	NA	TRBJ2-3	TGTGCCAGCAGCAGGAGCGGGGGGGCCGGCACAGATACGCAGTATTTT	CASSRSGGAGTDTQYF
TRBV7-2	12	NA	NA	TRBJ2-3	TGTGCCAGCAGCCAGAGGCCAGATACGCAGTATTTT	CASSQRPDTQYF
TRBV6-5	14	NA	NA	TRBJ1-2	TGTGCCAGCAGTTATGTCGCGACAGACTATGGCTACACCTTC	CASSYVATDYGYTF
TRBV13	18	TRBD1	NA	TRBJ1-6	TGTGCCAGCAGCTTAACCCCACCCGGGACAGGGAGTTTCTCACCCCTCCACTTT	CASSLTPPGTGSFSPLHF
TRBV2	15	NA	NA	TRBJ2-7	TGTGCCAGCAAGGGGGGGACGGGGAGCTCCTACGAGCAGTACTTC	CASKGGTGSSYEQYF
TRBV5-1	13	NA	NA	TRBJ1-2	TGCGCCAGCAGCTTCGATTCTTATTATGGCTACACCTTC	CASSFDSYYGYTF
TRBV15	15	NA	NA	TRBJ1-4	TGTGCCACCAGCAGGGATGGGGTCCCTGGCGAAAAACTGTTTTTT	CATSRDGVPGEKLFF
TRBV27	14	NA	few	TRBJ1-4	TGTGCCAGCAGTTTAAGGTTGGACAGTGAAAAACTGTTTTTT	CASSLRLDSEKLFF
TRBV18	15	NA	NA	TRBJ2-2	TGTGCCAGCTCACCAACGACAGAACAACACCGGGAGCTGTTTTTT	CASSPTTEQHRELFF
TRBV7-8	17	TRBD1	NA	TRBJ2-7	TGTGCCAGCAGCTCCCCCTGGGACAGGGGCTTTCTGTACGAGCAGTACTTC	CASSSPWDRGFLYEQYF
TRBV9	14	TRBD2	NA	TRBJ2-7	TGTGCCAGCAGCGCGGGGACTAGCGCCTACGAGCAGTACTTC	CASSAGTSAYEQYF
TRBV5-1	17	NA	NA	TRBJ1-3	TGCGCCAGCAGCTTGGAGCCCGGGCTACGCTACGGAAACACCATATATTTT	CASSLEPGLRYGNTIYF
TRBV5-1	14	NA	NA	TRBJ1-1	TGCGCCAGCAGCTTGCTCACAGTCAACACTGAAGCTTTCTTT	CASSLLTVNTEAFF
TRBV7-6	14	TRBD1	NA	TRBJ2-5	TGTGCCAGCAGCTCCGGGACAGTGAAAGAGACCCAGTACTTC	CASSSGTVKETQYF
TRBV5-6	12	NA	once	TRBJ1-2	TGTGCCAGCAGCTTACGGGGTATCGGCTACACCTTC	CASSLRGIGYTF
TRBV2	14	NA	NA	TRBJ2-5	TGTGCCAGCAGTGAAGTAAGGGACCAAGAGACCCAGTACTTC	CASSEVRDQETQYF
TRBV7-9	14	TRBD1	NA	TRBJ1-6	TGTGCCAGCAGTCTGACAGGGTCGAGTTCACCCCTCCACTTT	CASSLTGSSSPLHF
TRBV6-5	15	TRBD1	NA	TRBJ1-1	TGTGCCAGCAGACCGCTATACAGGGGGCGGACTGAAGCTTTCTTT	CASRPLYRGRTEAFF
TRBV6-1	16	TRBD1	NA	TRBJ1-2	TGTGCCAGCAGTGGAGCCTCCGGGACAGGGGGCTATGGCTACACCTTC	CASSGASGTGGYGYTF
TRBV27	14	TRBD1	NA	TRBJ2-7	TGTGCCAGCAGTTCCAGGACAGGAACTTACGAGCAGTACTTC	CASSSRTGTYEQYF
TRBV29-1	12	TRBD1	NA	TRBJ2-7	TGCAGCGCCCGGACAGGGCCGGGCGAGCAGTACTTC	CSARTGPGEQYF
TRBV4-1	14	NA	NA	TRBJ1-2	TGCGCCAGCAGCCAAGATGCACGAAACTTGGGCTACACCTTC	CASSQDARNLGYTF
TRBV25-1	15	TRBD1	NA	TRBJ1-6	TGTGCCAGCAGTGGATCCGGGACAGGGAATTCACCCCTCCACTTT	CASSGSGTGNSPLHF
TRBV4-1	15	NA	once	TRBJ1-5	TGCGCCAGCAGCCAAGATAGTTACGGGGATCAGCCCCAGCATTTT	CASSQDSYGDQPQHF
TRBV11-2	14	NA	NA	TRBJ2-7	TGTGCCAGCAGCTTAGGGGCAGAAGCCTACGAGCAGTACTTC	CASSLGAEAYEQYF
TRBV9	15	NA	NA	TRBJ1-5	TGTGCCAGCAGCCCAAGGGATAATAGCAATCAGCCCCAGCATTTT	CASSPRDNSNQPQHF
TRBV15	15	NA	NA	TRBJ1-1	TGTGCCACCAGCAGAGATTATGGCGGGGGCACTGAAGCTTTCTTT	CATSRDYGGGTEAFF
TRBV29-1	12	NA	NA	TRBJ2-2	TGCAGCGTGACGGGGACGGCCGGGGAGCTGTTTTTT	CSVTGTAGELFF
TRBV9	14	NA	NA	TRBJ1-3	TGTGCCAGCAGCGCGGGGACATCTGGAAACACCATATATTTT	CASSAGTSGNTIYF
TRBV9	17	TRBD2	NA	TRBJ2-1	TGTGCCAGCAGCGTATTGGCTAGCGGGGGTTTATACAATGAGCAGTTCTTC	CASSVLASGGLYNEQFF
TRBV30	14	TRBD1	once	TRBJ1-2	TGTGCCTGGAGTGTTAGTCAGGGGGCAAGTGGCTACACCTTC	CAWSVSQGASGYTF